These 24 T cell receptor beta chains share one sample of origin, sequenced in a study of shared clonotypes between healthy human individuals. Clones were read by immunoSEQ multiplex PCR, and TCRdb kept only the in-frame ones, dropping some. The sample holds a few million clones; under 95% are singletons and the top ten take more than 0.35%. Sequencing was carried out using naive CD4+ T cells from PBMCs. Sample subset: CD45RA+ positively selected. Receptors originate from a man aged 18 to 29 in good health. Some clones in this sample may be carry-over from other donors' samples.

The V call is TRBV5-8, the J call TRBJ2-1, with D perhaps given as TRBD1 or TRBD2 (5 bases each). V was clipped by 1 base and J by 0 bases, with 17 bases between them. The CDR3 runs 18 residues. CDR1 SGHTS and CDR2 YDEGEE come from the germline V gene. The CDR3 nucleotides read TGTGCCAGCAGCTTGTTGAGTTCTTGGGGGAGCTCCTACAATGAGCAGTTCTTC. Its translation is CASSLLSSWGSSYNEQFF.

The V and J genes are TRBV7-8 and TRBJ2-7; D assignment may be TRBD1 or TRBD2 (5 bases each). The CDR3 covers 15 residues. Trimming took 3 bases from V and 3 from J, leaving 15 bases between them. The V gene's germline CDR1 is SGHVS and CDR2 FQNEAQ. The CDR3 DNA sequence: TGTGCCAGCAGCTTGCCGGGACCGGCACACTACGAGCAGTACTTC. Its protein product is CASSLPGPAHYEQYF.

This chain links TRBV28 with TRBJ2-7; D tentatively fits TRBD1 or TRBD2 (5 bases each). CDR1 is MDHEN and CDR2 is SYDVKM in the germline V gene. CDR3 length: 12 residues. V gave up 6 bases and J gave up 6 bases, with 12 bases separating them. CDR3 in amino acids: CASSLTEGEQYF. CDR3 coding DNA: TGTGCCAGCAGCTTGACAGAGGGCGAGCAGTACTTC.

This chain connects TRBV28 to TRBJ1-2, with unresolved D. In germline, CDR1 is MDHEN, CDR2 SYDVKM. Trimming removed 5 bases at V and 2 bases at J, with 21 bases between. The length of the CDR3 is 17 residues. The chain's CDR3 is CASSITAGFGPNYGYTF. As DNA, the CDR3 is TGTGCCAGCAGTATCACCGCGGGGTTTGGCCCCAACTATGGCTACACCTTC.

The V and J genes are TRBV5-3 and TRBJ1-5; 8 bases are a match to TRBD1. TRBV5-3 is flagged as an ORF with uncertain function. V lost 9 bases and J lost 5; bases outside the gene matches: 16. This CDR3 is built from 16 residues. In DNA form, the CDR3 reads TGTGCCACTAGGACAGGGTCGCCAAAACGGGATCAGCCCCAGCATTTT. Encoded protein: CATRTGSPKRDQPQHF.

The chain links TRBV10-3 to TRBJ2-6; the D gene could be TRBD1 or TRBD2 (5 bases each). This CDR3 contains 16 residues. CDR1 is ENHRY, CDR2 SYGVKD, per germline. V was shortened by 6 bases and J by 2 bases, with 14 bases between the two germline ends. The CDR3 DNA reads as TGTGCCATCAGCGGGGCGCCGAACCCTGGGGCCAACGTCCTGACTTTC. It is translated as CAISGAPNPGANVLTF.

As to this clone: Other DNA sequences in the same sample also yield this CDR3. CDR3 region: CASSLVDSYEQYF. CDR3 in DNA: TGTGCCAGCAGCTTGGTTGACAGCTACGAGCAGTACTTC. The rearrangement links TRBV5-4 to TRBJ2-7, with a weak D call TRBD1 (5 bases). The length of the CDR3 is 13 residues. The V gene's germline CDR1 is SGHNT and CDR2 YYREEE (reference sequence). Deletions cut 0 bases from V and 3 bases from J, with 7 bases between.

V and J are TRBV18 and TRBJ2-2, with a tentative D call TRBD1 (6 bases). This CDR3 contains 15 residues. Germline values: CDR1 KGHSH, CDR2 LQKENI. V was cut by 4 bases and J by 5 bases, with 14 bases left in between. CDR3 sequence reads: CASSLQGVGTGELFF. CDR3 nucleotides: TGTGCCAGCTCACTACAGGGAGTTGGGACCGGGGAGCTGTTTTTT.

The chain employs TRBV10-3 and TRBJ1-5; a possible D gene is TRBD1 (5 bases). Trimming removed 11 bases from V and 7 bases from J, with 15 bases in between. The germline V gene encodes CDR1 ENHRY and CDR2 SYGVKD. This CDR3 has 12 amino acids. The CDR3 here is CAAGDLSQPQHF. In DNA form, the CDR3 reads TGTGCCGCCGGGGACCTCTCCCAGCCCCAGCATTTT.

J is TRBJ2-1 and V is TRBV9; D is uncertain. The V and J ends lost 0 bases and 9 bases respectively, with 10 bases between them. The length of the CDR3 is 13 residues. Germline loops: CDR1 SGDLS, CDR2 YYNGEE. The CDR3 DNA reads TGTGCCAGCAGCGTAGGAGGCAACAGTGAGCAGTTCTTC. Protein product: CASSVGGNSEQFF.

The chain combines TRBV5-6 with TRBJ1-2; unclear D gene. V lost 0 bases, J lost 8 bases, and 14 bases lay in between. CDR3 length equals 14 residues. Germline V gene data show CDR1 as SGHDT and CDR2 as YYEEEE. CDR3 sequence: CASSLGNAMGGYTF. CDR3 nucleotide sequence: TGTGCCAGCAGCTTGGGGAACGCTATGGGAGGCTACACCTTC.

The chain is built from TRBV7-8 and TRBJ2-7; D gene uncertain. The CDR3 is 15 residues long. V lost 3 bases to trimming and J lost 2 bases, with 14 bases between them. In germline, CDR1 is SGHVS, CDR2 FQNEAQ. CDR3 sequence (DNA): TGTGCCAGCAGCTTTAGAGACCCCGCCACCTACGAGCAGTACTTC. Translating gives CASSFRDPATYEQYF.

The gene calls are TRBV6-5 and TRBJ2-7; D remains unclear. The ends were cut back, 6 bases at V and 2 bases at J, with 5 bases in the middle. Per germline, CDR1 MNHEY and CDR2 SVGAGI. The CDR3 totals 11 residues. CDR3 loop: CASSHPYEQYF. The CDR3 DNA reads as TGTGCCAGCAGCCACCCCTACGAGCAGTACTTC.

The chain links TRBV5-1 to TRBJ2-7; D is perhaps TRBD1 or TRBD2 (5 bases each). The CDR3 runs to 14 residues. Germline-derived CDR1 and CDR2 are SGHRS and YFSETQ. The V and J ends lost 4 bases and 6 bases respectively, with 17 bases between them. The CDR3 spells CASSTRDQGSEQYF. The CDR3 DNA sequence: TGCGCCAGCAGCACCCGGGACCAGGGCTCCGAGCAGTACTTC.

The CDR3 protein is CAISEQQQETQYF. In DNA form, the CDR3 reads TGTGCCATCAGTGAGCAACAGCAAGAGACCCAGTACTTC. This chain links TRBV10-3 with TRBJ2-5; no definite D call. Trimming left V 2 bases short and J 2 bases short, with 6 bases between. This CDR3 comprises 13 residues. Germline V gene data show CDR1 as ENHRY and CDR2 as SYGVKD.

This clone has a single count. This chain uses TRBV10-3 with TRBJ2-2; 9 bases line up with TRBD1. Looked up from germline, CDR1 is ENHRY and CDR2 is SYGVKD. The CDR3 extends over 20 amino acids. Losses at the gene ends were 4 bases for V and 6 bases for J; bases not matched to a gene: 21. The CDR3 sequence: CAISGRVGQGFGISAGELFF. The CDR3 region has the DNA TGTGCCATCAGTGGAAGGGTGGGACAGGGCTTCGGGATATCGGCCGGGGAGCTGTTTTTT.

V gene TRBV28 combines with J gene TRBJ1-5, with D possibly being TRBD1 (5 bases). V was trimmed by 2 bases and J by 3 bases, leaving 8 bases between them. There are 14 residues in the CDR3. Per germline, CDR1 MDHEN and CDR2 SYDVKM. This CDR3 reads CASSLPRANQPQHF. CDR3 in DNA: TGTGCCAGCAGTTTACCCAGGGCCAATCAGCCCCAGCATTTT. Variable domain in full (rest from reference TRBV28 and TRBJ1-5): DVKVTQSSRYLVKRTGEKVFLECVQDMDHENMFWYRQDPGLGLRLIYFSYDVKMKEKGDIPEGYSVSREKKERFSLILESASTNQTSMYLCASSLPRANQPQHFGDGTRLSIL.

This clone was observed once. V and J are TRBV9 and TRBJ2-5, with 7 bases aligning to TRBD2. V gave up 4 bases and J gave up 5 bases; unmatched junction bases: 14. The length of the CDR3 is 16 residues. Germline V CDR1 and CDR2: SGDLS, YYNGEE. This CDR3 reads CASSITGGPRGETQYF. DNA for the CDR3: TGTGCCAGCAGCATCACGGGGGGACCAAGAGGGGAGACCCAGTACTTC.

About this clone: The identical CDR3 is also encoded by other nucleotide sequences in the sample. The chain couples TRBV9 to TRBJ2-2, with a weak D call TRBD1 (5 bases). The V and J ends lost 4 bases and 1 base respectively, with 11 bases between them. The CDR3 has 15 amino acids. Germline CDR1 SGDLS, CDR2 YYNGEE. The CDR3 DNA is TGTGCCAGCAGCCCCCGGACAAGGAACACCGGGGAGCTGTTTTTT. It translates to CASSPRTRNTGELFF. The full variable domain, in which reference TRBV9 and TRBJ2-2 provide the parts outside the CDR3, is DSGVTQTPKHLITATGQRVTLRCSPRSGDLSVYWYQQSLDQGLQFLIQYYNGEERAKGNILERFSAQQFPDLHSELNLSSLELGDSALYFCASSPRTRNTGELFFGEGSRLTVL.

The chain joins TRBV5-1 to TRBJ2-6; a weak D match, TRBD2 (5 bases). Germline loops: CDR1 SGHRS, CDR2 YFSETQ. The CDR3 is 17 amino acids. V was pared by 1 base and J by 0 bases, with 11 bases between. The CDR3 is CASSLFGESSGANVLTF. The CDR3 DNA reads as TGCGCCAGCAGCTTGTTTGGGGAGTCCTCTGGGGCCAACGTCCTGACTTTC.

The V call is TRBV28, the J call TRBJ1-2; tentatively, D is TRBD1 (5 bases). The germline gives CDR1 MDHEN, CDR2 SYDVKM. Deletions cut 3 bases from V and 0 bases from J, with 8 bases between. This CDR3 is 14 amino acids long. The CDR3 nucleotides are TGTGCCAGCAGTTTCGCAGGGCCTAACTATGGCTACACCTTC. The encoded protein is CASSFAGPNYGYTF.

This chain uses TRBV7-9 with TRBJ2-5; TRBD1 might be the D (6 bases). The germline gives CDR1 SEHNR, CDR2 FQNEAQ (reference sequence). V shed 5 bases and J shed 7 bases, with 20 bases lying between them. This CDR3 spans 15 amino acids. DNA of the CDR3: TGTGCCAGCAGCAAGGGACAAGGGTGGGTCGGGACCCAGTACTTC. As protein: CASSKGQGWVGTQYF.

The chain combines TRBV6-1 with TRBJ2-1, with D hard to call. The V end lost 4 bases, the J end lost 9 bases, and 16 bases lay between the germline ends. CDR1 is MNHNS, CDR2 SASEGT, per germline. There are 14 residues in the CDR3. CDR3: CASSAGLRLSEQFF. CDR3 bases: TGTGCCAGCAGTGCTGGCTTACGTTTGAGTGAGCAGTTCTTC.

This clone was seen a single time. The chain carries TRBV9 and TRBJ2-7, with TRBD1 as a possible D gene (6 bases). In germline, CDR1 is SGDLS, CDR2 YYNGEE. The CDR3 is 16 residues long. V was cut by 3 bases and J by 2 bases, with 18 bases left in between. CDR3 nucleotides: TGTGCCAGCAGCGACGGTAACAGGGCTAGGACCTACGAGCAGTACTTC. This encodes CASSDGNRARTYEQYF.